A single sample is the source of the 10 T cell receptor beta chains below, sequenced in a study of shared T cell receptors in the human thymus. Here immunoSEQ multiplex PCR was the method, and the copy in TCRdb shows in-frame clones only, minus some. Of hundreds of thousands of clones in the sample, approximately 87% were seen once. Another study also made use of these data, one on human thymus T cells.

Sequencing used thymocytes. Source of these receptors: a boy younger than two with a congenital heart defect.

The rearrangement joins TRBV2 to TRBJ1-1, with 7 bases that match TRBD1. The V segment lost 6 bases and the J segment 11 bases; nucleotides outside the gene matches: 6. Per germline, CDR1 SNHLY and CDR2 FYNNEI. The CDR3 is made up of 11 amino acids. This CDR3 is CASSSTGRAFF. The CDR3 nucleotides are TGTGCCAGCAGCTCGACAGGGCGGGCTTTCTTT.

The chain recombines TRBV15 with TRBJ1-2; 9 bases agree with TRBD1. After removal of 4 bases from V and 7 bases from J, the junction contained 7 bases not matched to a gene. This CDR3 spans 14 amino acids. From germline, CDR1 is LNHNV and CDR2 YYDKDF (reference sequence). CDR3 amino acids: CATSTGQGIRGYTF. As DNA, the CDR3 is TGTGCCACCAGCACCGGACAGGGGATTCGTGGCTACACCTTC.

The chain combines TRBV7-6 with TRBJ2-1; 11 bases are a match to TRBD2. Trimming took 5 bases from V and 4 from J; bases not matched to a gene: 7. CDR3 length: 16 residues. Germline lookup yields CDR1 SGHVS and CDR2 FNYEAQ. The CDR3 DNA is TGTGCCAGCAGCGCCTTAGCGGGAGGGCGTTACAATGAGCAGTTCTTC. Residues: CASSALAGGRYNEQFF.

This chain joins TRBV6-6 and TRBJ1-2; possible D gene TRBD1, 6 bases. With 2 bases removed from V and 10 bases from J, the gap between germline ends came to 23 bases. The CDR3 spans 16 residues. In germline, CDR1 is MNHNY, CDR2 SVGAGI (reference sequence). The CDR3 coding sequence is TGTGCCAGCAGTTACCACCTCGGACAGAAAACCAAAAACTACACCTTC. It yields the protein CASSYHLGQKTKNYTF.

The chain joins TRBV11-2 to TRBJ2-7, with D perhaps TRBD1 (6 bases). This CDR3 has 14 residues. V was pared by 3 bases and J by 0 bases, with 9 bases between. CDR1 and CDR2 from the germline V gene are SGHAT and FQNNGV. The CDR3 sequence: CASSLDSYSYEQYF. The CDR3 region has the DNA TGTGCCAGCAGCTTGGACAGCTACTCCTACGAGCAGTACTTC. Full variable domain (rest looked up from reference TRBV11-2 and TRBJ2-7): EAGVAQSPRYKIIEKRQSVAFWCNPISGHATLYWYQQILGQGPKLLIQFQNNGVVDDSQLPKDRFSAERLKGVDSTLKIQPAKLEDSAVYLCASSLDSYSYEQYFGPGTRLTVT.

This clone was counted once. The chain recombines TRBV27 with TRBJ2-7; 8 nucleotides match TRBD1. Germline CDR1 MNHEY, CDR2 SMNVEV (reference sequence). Germline trimming cut 6 bases from V and 6 bases from J; bases unmatched to any gene: 10. This CDR3 has 14 amino acids. The chain's CDR3 is CASSLRGPGREQYF. The DNA for the CDR3 is TGTGCCAGCAGCCTCAGGGGGCCGGGCCGCGAGCAGTACTTC.

This clone showed up just once. This sequence joins TRBV5-1 and TRBJ2-7; 11 positions agree with TRBD2. Germline V gene data show CDR1 as SGHRS and CDR2 as YFSETQ. The V and J ends lost 0 bases and 1 base, in that order; junction bases with no gene match: 6. The CDR3 has 17 amino acids. The CDR3 nucleotides read TGCGCCAGCAGCTTGGGGGGGACTAGCGGTCTGTCCTACGAGCAGTACTTC. Its translation is CASSLGGTSGLSYEQYF.

CDR3 bases: TGTGCCAGCAGCTTAGTGAGGACAGCATTCTACGAGCAGTACTTC. It translates to CASSLVRTAFYEQYF. The chain uses TRBV11-2 and TRBJ2-7; D is possibly TRBD1 (6 bases). This CDR3 region has 15 residues. The germline V gene encodes CDR1 SGHAT and CDR2 FQNNGV. V was clipped by 1 base and J by 3 bases, with 13 bases between them.

V and J are TRBV5-1 and TRBJ2-1; tentatively, D is TRBD2 (5 bases). Trimming took 4 bases from V and 3 from J, leaving 8 bases between them. The CDR3 has 13 amino acids. Germline V CDR1 and CDR2: SGHRS, YFSETQ. Here the CDR3 reads CASSISDYNEQFF. CDR3 in DNA: TGCGCCAGCAGCATTAGCGACTACAATGAGCAGTTCTTC.

Written as DNA, the CDR3 is TGTGCCAGTAGTATAGCCCGGACAGGAAGTATCTATGGCTACACCTTC. Its translation: CASSIARTGSIYGYTF. J is TRBJ1-2 and V is TRBV19; TRBD1 matches at 7 bases. The CDR3 has 16 amino acids. Trimming cost V 1 base and J 4 bases; bases outside gene matches: 9. Germline values: CDR1 LNHDA, CDR2 SQIVND (reference sequence). Supplemented by reference TRBV19 and TRBJ1-2, the full variable domain reads DGGITQSPKYLFRKEGQNVTLSCEQNLNHDAMYWYRQDPGQGLRLIYYSQIVNDFQKGDIAEGYSVSREKKESFPLTVTSAQKNPTAFYLCASSIARTGSIYGYTFGSGTRLTVV.